One sample yielded the 22 T cell receptor beta chains listed below, sequenced in a study of T cell responses to AZD1222 COVID-19 vaccine (dated by TCRdb to about 2021). The time point label for this specimen denotes: about 28 days (+/-7) after the second vaccine dose. Library method: the immunoSEQ multiplex PCR assay. TCRdb retrieved this table from immuneACCESS and kept in-frame rearrangements only. Not all clones are present; in checked studies, unresolved V genes account for under half, and no reason is known for the remainder. This sample holds around 120,000 clones; 85% to 95% were observed only once. 5% of the sample is taken by the ten largest. The input for sequencing was peripheral blood, taken 28 days after the second AZD1222 dose. Receptors were obtained from an adult who received the AZD1222 COVID-19 vaccine.

The rearrangement links TRBV6-2 or TRBV6-3 to TRBJ1-2; D perhaps matches TRBD1 (5 bases). Trimming pared 4 bases from V and 1 base from J, leaving 7 bases between. The CDR3 has 13 residues. Germline V lookup: CDR1 MNHEY, CDR2 SVGEGT. The CDR3 loop reads CASSLDNNYGYTF. The CDR3 DNA follows: TGTGCCAGCAGTTTGGACAATAACTATGGCTACACCTTC.

V gene TRBV25-1 combines with J gene TRBJ1-2; D might be TRBD1 (5 bases). The CDR3 loop spans 13 amino acids. The V end was cut by 3 bases, the J end by 7 bases, with 12 bases between. Germline loops: CDR1 MGHDK, CDR2 SYGVNS. In DNA form, the CDR3 reads TGTGCCAGCAGTGAGTTCAGGGAGGGTGGCTACACCTTC. It yields the protein CASSEFREGGYTF.

The genes are TRBV28 and TRBJ1-6; TRBD1 matches 8 bases. This CDR3 spans 16 amino acids. V was pared by 3 bases and J by 7 bases, with 8 bases of the junction left unmatched. Per germline, CDR1 MDHEN and CDR2 SYDVKM. CDR3 DNA sequence: TGTGCCAGCAGTTTCGACGACAGGGGCGCCAATTCACCCCTCCACTTT. Protein sequence: CASSFDDRGANSPLHF.

The CDR3 reads CASRTGGGSYEQYF. DNA of the CDR3: TGTGCCAGCAGGACGGGAGGGGGCTCCTACGAGCAGTACTTC. The chain has TRBV3-1 (or the pseudogene TRBV3-2) and TRBJ2-7; 8 nucleotides line up with TRBD2. CDR1 and CDR2 (germline): LGHDT, YNNKEL (reference sequence). This CDR3 is 14 amino acids long. The V and J ends lost 6 bases and 0 bases, in that order; junction bases with no gene match: 4.

The chain links TRBV19 to TRBJ2-7; D perhaps matches TRBD1 (5 bases). Germline V CDR1 and CDR2: LNHDA, SQIVND (reference sequence). V was clipped by 6 bases and J by 2 bases, with 20 bases between them. This CDR3 has 16 amino acids. CDR3 coding DNA: TGTGCCAGTAGAAATACCCCAGGGAAGAATCCCTACGAGCAGTACTTC. It translates to CASRNTPGKNPYEQYF.

V is TRBV5-6 and J is TRBJ1-5; D uncertain. Germline loops: CDR1 SGHDT, CDR2 YYEEEE. V gave up 4 bases and J gave up 0 bases, with 11 bases separating them. The CDR3 totals 15 residues. This chain's CDR3 is CASSPWLISNQPQHF. The CDR3 DNA is TGTGCCAGCAGCCCATGGCTCATTAGCAATCAGCCCCAGCATTTT.

The rearrangement links TRBV24-1 to TRBJ2-3; D tentatively reads TRBD1 or TRBD2 (5 bases each). The CDR3 loop spans 12 amino acids. Germline assignment: CDR1 KGHDR and CDR2 SFDVKD. Trimming pared 2 bases from V and 8 bases from J, leaving 7 bases between. The chain's CDR3 is CATSDSGTTQYF. The CDR3 DNA sequence: TGTGCCACCAGTGATTCGGGGACTACGCAGTATTTT.

V gene TRBV19 combines with J gene TRBJ1-5, with TRBD1 identical over 9 bases. Germline V CDR1 and CDR2: LNHDA, SQIVND (reference sequence). Unmatched junction bases numbered 10, after V lost 3 bases and J lost 7 bases. This CDR3 has 16 residues. The DNA for the CDR3 is TGTGCCAGTAGTATTCTCTCGGGACAGGGTGGCCAGCCCCAGCATTTT. It specifies CASSILSGQGGQPQHF. Variable domain in full (rest from reference TRBV19 and TRBJ1-5): DGGITQSPKYLFRKEGQNVTLSCEQNLNHDAMYWYRQDPGQGLRLIYYSQIVNDFQKGDIAEGYSVSREKKESFPLTVTSAQKNPTAFYLCASSILSGQGGQPQHFGDGTRLSIL.

The chain carries TRBV6-1 and TRBJ2-5, with a weak D call TRBD1 (6 bases). There are 16 residues in the CDR3. V was pared by 3 bases and J by 1 base, with 15 bases between. Germline V gene data show CDR1 as MNHNS and CDR2 as SASEGT. The CDR3 protein is CASSDGPYRVQETQYF. As DNA, the CDR3 is TGTGCCAGCAGTGACGGTCCTTACAGGGTCCAAGAGACCCAGTACTTC.

This rearrangement joins TRBV6-4 to TRBJ1-5; TRBD1 matches at 8 bases. The V gene's germline CDR1 is MRHNA and CDR2 SNTAGT. V was clipped by 0 bases and J by 2 bases; unmatched bases: 0. CDR3 size: 15 residues. The chain's CDR3 is CASSDSTGGNQPQHF. DNA for the CDR3: TGTGCCAGCAGTGACTCGACAGGGGGCAATCAGCCCCAGCATTTT.

The J gene is TRBJ2-3, the V gene TRBV6-2 or TRBV6-3; D call uncertain. Germline CDR1 and CDR2: MNHEY and SVGEGT. CDR3 length: 14 amino acids. The V end was cut by 3 bases, the J end by 4 bases, with 11 bases between. CDR3 nucleotides: TGTGCCAGCAGTTATGGTCTAGAAGCAGATACGCAGTATTTT. Translating it yields CASSYGLEADTQYF.

The J gene is TRBJ2-1, the V gene TRBV19; TRBD2 aligns across 7 bases. The CDR3 sequence is 17 residues long. The V and J ends lost 3 bases and 6 bases, in that order; junction bases with no gene match: 14. Germline CDR1 reads LNHDA; CDR2 reads SQIVND (reference sequence). The CDR3 nucleotides are TGTGCCAGTAGTATCCCCCCGCTTGGCGGGAGCATCAATGAGCAGTTCTTC. Translation: CASSIPPLGGSINEQFF. The full variable domain, in which reference TRBV19 and TRBJ2-1 provide the parts outside the CDR3, is DGGITQSPKYLFRKEGQNVTLSCEQNLNHDAMYWYRQDPGQGLRLIYYSQIVNDFQKGDIAEGYSVSREKKESFPLTVTSAQKNPTAFYLCASSIPPLGGSINEQFFGPGTRLTVL.

J is TRBJ1-1 and V is TRBV29-1; D remains unclear. Germline values: CDR1 SQVTM, CDR2 ANQGSEA. V lost 6 bases and J 3 bases, leaving 11 bases between the germline ends. This CDR3 region has 12 residues. CDR3 sequence: CSVTDGDTEAFF. The CDR3 DNA reads as TGCAGCGTCACGGACGGGGACACTGAAGCTTTCTTT.

The V and J genes are TRBV19 and TRBJ1-2, with TRBD1 matching 7 bases. With V trimmed by 4 bases and J by 3 bases, 5 bases remained unmatched. The CDR3 is made up of 14 amino acids. Germline V gene lookup returns CDR1 LNHDA and CDR2 SQIVND (reference sequence). CDR3 sequence (DNA): TGTGCCAGTAGTAAACAGGGGAAGGACTATGGCTACACCTTC. This codes for CASSKQGKDYGYTF.

The chain recombines TRBV7-2 with TRBJ2-7; tentative D call: TRBD1 (6 bases). The CDR3 has 15 residues. Germline CDR1 SGHTA, CDR2 FQGNSA. V shed 3 bases and J shed 0 bases, with 12 bases lying between them. The CDR3, as DNA: TGTGCCAGCAGCTTCGGGCAGGGGATCTCCTACGAGCAGTACTTC. This sequence encodes CASSFGQGISYEQYF.

The chain carries TRBV7-9 and TRBJ2-3; D gene unclear. Trimming removed 2 bases at V and 7 bases at J, with 7 bases between. CDR1 and CDR2 from the germline V gene are SEHNR and FQNEAQ (reference sequence). The CDR3 runs to 12 residues. CDR3 in DNA: TGTGCCAGCAGCTTAACGGATCATACGCAGTATTTT. Protein product: CASSLTDHTQYF.

The chain links TRBV19 to TRBJ2-7, with 7 bases fitting TRBD2. Germline V gene data show CDR1 as LNHDA and CDR2 as SQIVND (reference sequence). The CDR3 is 13 amino acids. V gave up 1 base and J gave up 6 bases; unmatched junction bases: 3. DNA for the CDR3: TGTGCCAGTAGTATAGGGGAGGGATCCGAGCAGTACTTC. This gives the protein CASSIGEGSEQYF. Full variable domain (missing parts from reference TRBV19 and TRBJ2-7): DGGITQSPKYLFRKEGQNVTLSCEQNLNHDAMYWYRQDPGQGLRLIYYSQIVNDFQKGDIAEGYSVSREKKESFPLTVTSAQKNPTAFYLCASSIGEGSEQYFGPGTRLTVT.

The V gene is TRBV19, the J gene TRBJ2-3; D is possibly TRBD1 (6 bases). The CDR3 spans 15 residues. V gave up 3 bases and J gave up 5 bases, with 15 bases separating them. Germline V CDR1 and CDR2: LNHDA, SQIVND (reference sequence). The CDR3 region has the DNA TGTGCCAGTAGTATGGGGGCAGGTACGGGAGATACGCAGTATTTT. This gives the protein CASSMGAGTGDTQYF. Based on the CDR3 plus reference TRBV19 and TRBJ2-3, the full variable domain is DGGITQSPKYLFRKEGQNVTLSCEQNLNHDAMYWYRQDPGQGLRLIYYSQIVNDFQKGDIAEGYSVSREKKESFPLTVTSAQKNPTAFYLCASSMGAGTGDTQYFGPGTRLTVL.

CDR3 nucleotides: TGTGCCAGCAGCATCTGGGGGGGGGACACATCCTCCTACAATGAGCAGTTCTTC. This gives the protein CASSIWGGDTSSYNEQFF. This chain connects TRBV21-1 to TRBJ2-1; the table's TRBD2 call for D was not verified on the DNA. TRBV21-1 represents a pseudogene. This CDR3 has 18 residues.

This chain links TRBV29-1 with TRBJ2-7, with 8 bases lining up with TRBD1. Trimming took 6 bases from V and 0 from J; bases not matched to a gene: 7. This CDR3 is 14 amino acids long. Germline lookup yields CDR1 SQVTM and CDR2 ANQGSEA. CDR3 nucleotides: TGCAGCGTCGGACAGGGTACTAGCTCCTACGAGCAGTACTTC. As protein: CSVGQGTSSYEQYF.

The genes are TRBV5-1 and TRBJ2-1; D might be TRBD1 or TRBD2, each matching 5 bases. This CDR3 spans 15 amino acids. Between the trimmed V and J ends, which lost 4 bases and 1 base, there was a span of 12 bases. Germline CDR1 reads SGHRS; CDR2 reads YFSETQ. DNA for the CDR3: TGCGCCAGCAGCATCCCGGGACCATCCTACAATGAGCAGTTCTTC. It encodes CASSIPGPSYNEQFF.

The chain is built from TRBV9 and TRBJ2-7; D not certain. Deletions cut 4 bases from V and 0 bases from J, with 8 bases between. The CDR3 contains 13 residues. From germline, CDR1 is SGDLS and CDR2 YYNGEE. The CDR3 is CASSPIPSYEQYF. The CDR3 DNA is TGTGCCAGCAGCCCCATCCCCTCCTACGAGCAGTACTTC.